This entry is about one T cell receptor beta chain. The sample belongs to a study of T cells after yellow fever vaccination. TCRdb recomputed calls from the 5' RACE reads with MiXCR, one row per CDR3 protein. The sample carries more than 300,000 distinct CDR3 sequences, 3.5% to 4.5% recorded once. J was trimmed by 4 bases and V by 6 bases; bases with no gene match: 8. This CDR3 contains 15 residues. Per germline, CDR1 MNHEY and CDR2 SVGAGI. The J gene is TRBJ2-2, the V gene TRBV6-5; 7 bases fit TRBD1. The starting material was PBMCs, obtained 15 days after the yellow fever booster vaccination. This TCR came from a man in his late teens or twenties who received the YFV17D yellow fever vaccine. The DNA for the CDR3 is TGTGCCAGCAGCCACCGACAGGGCGGCACCGGGGAGCTGTTTTTT. Protein: CASSHRQGGTGELFF.